This T cell receptor beta chain was captured in a study of beta chain features in type 1 diabetes. Sorting that relied on CD45RO/CCR7/CD25/CD127/CD95/CD27 yielded CD4+ naive, central memory, regulatory and stem cell-like memory cells. CDR1 MDHEN and CDR2 SYDVKM come from the germline V gene. Deletions cut 6 bases from V and 0 bases from J, with 5 bases between. The CDR3 is made up of 12 amino acids. Findings and caveats of the study: Patients with Type 1 diabetes showed moderately but significantly shorter TCRB CDR3s in all four CD4+ subsets. Cells expressing TCR highly could be over-represented by cDNA sequencing.

Every bit of the isolated RNA underwent reverse transcription, so sequencing read expressed TCRB transcripts. Around 3.9 million reads on average were seen across naive, central memory and regulatory T cell samples. Libraries were prepared by immunoSEQ multiplex PCR; TCRdb keeps only in-frame clonotypes and omits some of them. The data contain hundreds of thousands of clones, 14% to 15% of them singletons. Concerning this clone itself: The antigen is not known.

This clonotype was sampled from a man aged 18 to 35 with type 1 diabetes. Sequenced input: naive CD4+ T cells from blood. The chain recombines TRBV28 with TRBJ2-5; D unresolved. CDR3 sequence (DNA): TGTGCCAGCAGCCTGTACCAAGAGACCCAGTACTTC. It encodes CASSLYQETQYF.